The 5 T cell receptor beta chains below were found in one sample sequenced in a study of a mutant IDH1 vaccine in newly diagnosed glioma. Measured with immunoSEQ multiplex PCR; TCRdb has only the in-frame clones, and not every one. The sample includes tens of thousands of clones, about 74% of them seen just once. Described time point: week 35, safety follow-up. The content of each vaccine dose was 300 ug of mutant IDH1 20-mer peptide, and topical imiquimod accompanied it. These TCRs are of unknown antigen specificity. This specimen consisted of PBMCs, obtained from a glioma patient whose treatment included an IDH1 peptide vaccine. The receptors were gathered from a man between 50 and 59 years old with glioma.

The chain has TRBV9 and TRBJ2-5, with 9 bases that match TRBD1. J gave up 14 bases and V 3 bases, and 8 bases lay outside the gene matches. The CDR3 extends over 12 amino acids. Germline assignment: CDR1 SGDLS and CDR2 YYNGEE. This CDR3 is CASSDGQGSSYF. CDR3 coding DNA: TGTGCCAGCAGCGACGGACAGGGGTCGTCTTACTTC.

The chain has TRBV5-4 and TRBJ2-7; no reliable D call. This CDR3 comprises 12 residues. V lost 0 bases and J 5 bases, leaving 6 bases between the germline ends. Germline V gene sequence: CDR1 SGHNT, CDR2 YYREEE (reference sequence). CDR3 in amino acids: CASSLDGDEQYF. As DNA, the CDR3 is TGTGCCAGCAGCTTGGATGGGGACGAGCAGTACTTC.

Here the CDR3 reads CATSRDRAELAATLKDKNIQYF. CDR3 nucleotides: TGTGCCACCAGCAGAGATCGGGCAGAACTAGCGGCGACCTTAAAGGACAAAAACATTCAGTACTTC. The V call is TRBV15, the J call TRBJ2-4; TRBD2 matches at 8 bases. Looked up from germline, CDR1 is LNHNV and CDR2 is YYDKDF (reference sequence). The CDR3 totals 22 residues. With 0 bases clipped from V and 3 bases from J, the junction kept 22 bases outside the gene matches.

The chain couples TRBV4-3 to TRBJ1-5, with 10 nucleotides matching TRBD1. The CDR3 sequence is 16 residues long. Germline V CDR1 and CDR2: LGHNA, YSLEER. V lost 0 bases, J lost 5 bases, and 4 bases stayed unmatched. Here the CDR3 DNA reads TGCGCCAGCAGCCAAGATCTAGGACAGGGGGATCAGCCCCAGCATTTT. It codes for CASSQDLGQGDQPQHF.

V usage is TRBV27 and J usage is TRBJ1-6; D perhaps matches TRBD1 (5 bases). V was clipped by 0 bases and J by 3 bases, with 18 bases between them. From germline, CDR1 is MNHEY and CDR2 SMNVEV (reference sequence). The CDR3 totals 19 residues. The chain's CDR3 is CASSLSPPGRAFYNSPLHF. As DNA, the CDR3 is TGTGCCAGCAGTTTATCTCCCCCGGGGCGAGCGTTCTATAATTCACCCCTCCACTTT.